This record covers a single T cell receptor (beta chain). It has no known antigen specificity. No much larger clonotype is one base removed from it; base qualities were not supplied. The sample is drawn from a study of blood T cells in healthy people across ages (dated by TCRdb to about 2015). With regard to the full study: Template switching captured roughly one uniquely barcoded TCR beta cDNA molecule per two T cells in model experiments. The study analyzed two additional independent replicas of 1 million unique cDNA reads from the same blood draw for two donors, one aged 18 to 29 and one aged 80 or older. The study measured age-related changes in TCR beta repertoire diversity using deep sequencing normalized with unique cDNA molecular identifiers. The donors were split into four age groups: young (average about 15 years), middle-aged (39), aged (more than 60) and long-lived (about 82). To avoid experimental bias, donors of different ages were spread randomly across the sequencing lanes. What the research found in general, with its limitations: Because donor CMV infection status was unknown, age-related changes in expanded clonotypes were potentially confounded. The long-lived group showed more naive CD4+ T cells, fewer expanded clones and increased TCR diversity than the aged group, suggesting age selection. There was a strong correlation between observed TCR beta diversity and the percentage of naive T cells measured by flow cytometry. As age increased, observed TCR beta diversity per million T cells dropped in a roughly linear way, and a significant reduction was already evident by age about 36. Bulk unsorted PBMC profiling prevented conclusive comparison of naive and antigen-experienced compartments. Estimates of total diversity based on one million sequenced T cells were considered lower bounds and underestimates.

The roughly 39 donors, aged about 6 to 95 years, were systemically healthy Caucasian individuals from Russia. Ten milliliters of peripheral blood were drawn from each donor into EDTA-treated Vacutainer tubes. Ficoll-Paque density-gradient centrifugation was used to isolate PBMCs, with at least 7 million per sample. Total RNA, at least 5 micrograms per sample, was extracted from PBMCs with Trizol reagent. The percentages of naive CD45RAhigh/CD27high T cells were determined by flow cytometry on a PBMC aliquot from every donor. Library preparation used 5' RACE. Data came from an Illumina HiSeq 2500. A second PCR of about 7 to 12 cycles was run with a J-beta primer mix and a sample-barcoded 5' primer. Each TCR beta cDNA molecule received a unique molecular identifier from a template-switch 5' adaptor carrying 12 random nucleotides. Each sample yielded at least 2.5 million CDR3-containing paired-end reads. The Mint cDNA synthesis kit, primed by a TRBC-specific oligonucleotide, was used to synthesize first-strand cDNA from all RNA. After uracil-DNA glycosylase treatment, a first 18-cycle PCR used universal primers M1SS and BC2_uni_R on all cDNA. As for the authors' bioinformatics: Normalization of each sample was performed by random selection of 1 million high-quality reads, each carrying a distinct molecular identifier. Reads with shared molecular identifiers were discarded instead of being binned into consensus sequences. MiTCR, with a Q25 quality threshold and the strictest error-elimination algorithm, was used for CDR3 identification, clonotype clustering and error correction. A nonparametric unseen species model with Euler transformation was used to estimate lower-bound total TCR beta diversity. Through fastp at Q25 and MiXCR, TCRdb rebuilt clones from the public reads, retaining in-frame beta chains. Each entry merges the rows of one CDR3 protein and shows their most common DNA and genes. These V and J calls derive from TCRdb rather than the authors' analysis. The sample table holds fewer than 1,000,000 distinct CDR3 sequences, of which roughly 46% were seen once. Around 18% of the sample is taken by the ten largest.

The clonotype comes from a man older than 75 in good health. The material sequenced was blood.

CDR3 loop: CASSVMNYNEQYF. The DNA sequence is TGTGCCAGCAGTGTTATGAACTACAATGAGCAGTACTTC. The receptor chain draws on TRBV2 and TRBJ2-1, with the D segment identity uncertain. The J call may be incorrect, as the DNA end agrees better with TRBJ2-7. CDR1 SNHLY and CDR2 FYNNEI were looked up in the germline V gene. Counted from cysteine to phenylalanine, this CDR3 has 13 amino acids. Of all the DNA, just the CDR3 is kept, 39 bases in frame from base 1.